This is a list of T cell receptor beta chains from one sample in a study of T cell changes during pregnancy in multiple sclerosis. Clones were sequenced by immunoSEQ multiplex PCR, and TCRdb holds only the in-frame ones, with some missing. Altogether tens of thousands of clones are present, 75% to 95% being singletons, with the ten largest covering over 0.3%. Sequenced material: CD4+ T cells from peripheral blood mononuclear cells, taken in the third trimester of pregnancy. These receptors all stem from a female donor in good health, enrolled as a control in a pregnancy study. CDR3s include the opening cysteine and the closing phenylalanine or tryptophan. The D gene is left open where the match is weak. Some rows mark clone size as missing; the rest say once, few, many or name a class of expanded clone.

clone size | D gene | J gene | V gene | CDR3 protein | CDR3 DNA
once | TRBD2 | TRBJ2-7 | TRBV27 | CASSIRPNGWTSSYEQYF | TGTGCCAGCAGTATCCGGCCGAACGGGTGGACTAGCTCCTACGAGCAGTACTTC
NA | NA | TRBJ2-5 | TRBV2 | CASSEGRWETQYF | TGTGCCAGCAGTGAGGGGCGGTGGGAGACCCAGTACTTC
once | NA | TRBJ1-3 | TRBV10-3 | CAISGGRDGNTIYF | TGTGCCATCAGTGGCGGCCGGGATGGAAACACCATATATTTT
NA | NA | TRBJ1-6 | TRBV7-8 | CASSWGGKGSYNSPLHF | TGTGCCAGCAGCTGGGGAGGAAAGGGCTCCTATAATTCACCCCTCCACTTT
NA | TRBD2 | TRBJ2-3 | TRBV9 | CASSVGAGGLTDTQYF | TGTGCCAGCAGCGTAGGAGCGGGAGGCCTCACAGATACGCAGTATTTT
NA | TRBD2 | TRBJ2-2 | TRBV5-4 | CASSLSGRGTGELFF | TGTGCCAGCAGCCTTAGCGGGAGGGGCACCGGGGAGCTGTTTTTT
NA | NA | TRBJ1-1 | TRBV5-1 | CASSLVRRRDIGGEAFF | TGCGCCAGCAGCTTGGTGCGCCGGAGGGATATCGGGGGAGAAGCTTTCTTT
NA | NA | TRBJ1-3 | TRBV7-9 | CASSQSRGRSTGNTIYF | TGTGCCAGCAGCCAAAGTCGGGGAAGAAGTACTGGAAACACCATATATTTT
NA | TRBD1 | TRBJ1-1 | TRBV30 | CAFGTGTAFF | TGTGCCTTTGGGACAGGGACGGCTTTCTTT
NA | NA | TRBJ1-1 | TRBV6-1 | CASSGRSRVVSEAFF | TGTGCCAGCAGTGGAAGGAGCAGGGTGGTGTCTGAAGCTTTCTTT
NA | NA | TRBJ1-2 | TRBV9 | CASSNYPRGKLGGYTF | TGTGCCAGCAGCAACTACCCGCGGGGAAAACTCGGTGGCTACACCTTC
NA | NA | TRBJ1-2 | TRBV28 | CASSGAPNYGYTF | TGTGCCAGCAGTGGGGCCCCTAACTATGGCTACACCTTC
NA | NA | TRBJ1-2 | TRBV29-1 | CSVGGGVSGVGGYTF | TGCAGCGTTGGAGGAGGTGTGTCGGGGGTTGGCGGCTACACCTTC
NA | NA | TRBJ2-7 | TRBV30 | CAWSVRSSYEQYF | TGTGCCTGGAGTGTAAGATCGAGCTACGAGCAGTACTTC
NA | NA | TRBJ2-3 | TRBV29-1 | CSVEGTTVTDTQYF | TGCAGCGTTGAGGGGACAACCGTCACAGATACGCAGTATTTT
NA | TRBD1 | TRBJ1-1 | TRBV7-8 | CASSLEGTGAAFF | TGTGCCAGCAGCTTAGAAGGGACAGGGGCAGCTTTCTTT
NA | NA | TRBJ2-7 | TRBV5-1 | CASRPVFGSYEQYF | TGCGCCAGCAGACCCGTCTTCGGCTCCTACGAGCAGTACTTC
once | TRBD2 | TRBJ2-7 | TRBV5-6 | CASSEGLSLFEQYF | TGTGCCAGCAGCGAGGGACTATCTCTTTTCGAGCAGTACTTC
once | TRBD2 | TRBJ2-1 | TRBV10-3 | CAISEQFGGLAGSLSYNEQFF | TGTGCCATCAGTGAGCAGTTCGGGGGACTAGCGGGATCTTTGTCCTACAATGAGCAGTTCTTC
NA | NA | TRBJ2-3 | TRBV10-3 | CAISETGISDTQYF | TGTGCCATCAGTGAAACGGGAATTTCAGATACGCAGTATTTT
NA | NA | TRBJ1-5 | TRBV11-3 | CVGRWAQGDNQPQHF | TGTGTGGGTCGATGGGCGCAGGGTGACAATCAGCCCCAGCATTTT
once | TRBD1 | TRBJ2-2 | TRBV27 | CASLSGTENTGELFF | TGTGCCAGCTTATCCGGGACAGAGAACACCGGGGAGCTGTTTTTT
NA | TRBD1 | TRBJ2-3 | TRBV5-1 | CASSAYSFGQGKDTQYF | TGCGCCAGCAGCGCGTACTCGTTTGGACAGGGGAAAGATACGCAGTATTTT
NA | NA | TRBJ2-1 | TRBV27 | CASSLWGQYNEQFF | TGTGCCAGCAGTTTATGGGGCCAATACAATGAGCAGTTCTTC
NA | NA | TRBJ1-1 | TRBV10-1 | CASSVSVNTEAFF | TGCGCCAGCAGTGTATCAGTTAACACTGAAGCTTTCTTT
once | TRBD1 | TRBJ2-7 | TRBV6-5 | CASSTPTGGSYEQYF | TGTGCCAGCAGTACCCCGACAGGGGGCTCCTACGAGCAGTACTTC
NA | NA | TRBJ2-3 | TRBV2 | CASSEVKGVVDTQYF | TGTGCCAGCAGTGAAGTTAAAGGGGTCGTTGATACGCAGTATTTT
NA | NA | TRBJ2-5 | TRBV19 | CASSGGGKETQYF | TGTGCCAGTAGCGGGGGTGGGAAAGAGACCCAGTACTTC
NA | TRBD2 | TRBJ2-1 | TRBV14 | CASSQSSGGAAEQFF | TGTGCCAGCAGCCAATCTAGCGGGGGGGCCGCTGAGCAGTTCTTC
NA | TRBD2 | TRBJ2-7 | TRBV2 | CATHLIAGEDYEQYF | TGTGCCACCCACCTGATAGCGGGAGAGGACTACGAGCAGTACTTC
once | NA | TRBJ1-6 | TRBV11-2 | CASSLDPQNSPLHF | TGTGCCAGCAGCTTAGATCCCCAGAATTCACCCCTCCACTTT
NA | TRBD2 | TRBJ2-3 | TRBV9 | CASSVGVSGLGSTDTQYF | TGTGCCAGCAGCGTAGGGGTTAGCGGGCTTGGAAGCACAGATACGCAGTATTTT
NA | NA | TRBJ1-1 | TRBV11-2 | CASSFQNTEAFF | TGTGCCAGCAGCTTTCAGAACACTGAAGCTTTCTTT
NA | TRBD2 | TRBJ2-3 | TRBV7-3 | CASSLDLRGDATDTQYF | TGTGCCAGCAGCTTAGACTTGCGGGGGGACGCCACAGATACGCAGTATTTT
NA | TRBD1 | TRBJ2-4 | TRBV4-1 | CASSYLGTGINIQYF | TGCGCCAGCAGCTATTTGGGGACAGGGATAAACATTCAGTACTTC
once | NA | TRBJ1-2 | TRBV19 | CASSQSLRQGPLNYGYTF | TGTGCCAGTAGTCAATCTTTGCGTCAGGGGCCCCTTAACTATGGCTACACCTTC
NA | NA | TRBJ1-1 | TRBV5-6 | CASSAGTFPNTEAFF | TGTGCCAGCAGTGCCGGGACATTCCCGAACACTGAAGCTTTCTTT
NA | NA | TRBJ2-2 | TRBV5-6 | CASSFQGSATGELFF | TGTGCCAGCAGCTTTCAGGGAAGTGCCACCGGGGAGCTGTTTTTT
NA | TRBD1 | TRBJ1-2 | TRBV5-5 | CASSFRIPGGDYGYTF | TGTGCCAGCAGCTTCCGAATCCCAGGGGGCGACTATGGCTACACCTTC
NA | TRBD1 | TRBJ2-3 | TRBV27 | CASSDREDTQYF | TGTGCCAGCAGCGACAGGGAAGATACGCAGTATTTT
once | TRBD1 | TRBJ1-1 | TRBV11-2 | CASTTGTVGGNTEAFF | TGTGCCAGCACCACCGGGACAGTCGGAGGGAACACTGAAGCTTTCTTT
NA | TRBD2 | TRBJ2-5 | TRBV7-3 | CASSPSGGDKETQYF | TGTGCCAGCAGCCCCAGCGGGGGGGACAAAGAGACCCAGTACTTC
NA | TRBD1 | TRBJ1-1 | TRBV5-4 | CASSVPTGRGNTEAFF | TGTGCCAGCAGCGTCCCGACAGGGCGTGGGAACACTGAAGCTTTCTTT
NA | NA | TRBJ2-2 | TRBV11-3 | CASSLYRNTGELFF | TGTGCCAGCAGCTTATACAGGAACACCGGGGAGCTGTTTTTT
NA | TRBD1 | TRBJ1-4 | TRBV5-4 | CASSPAPTGVNEKLFF | TGTGCCAGCAGCCCCGCCCCGACAGGGGTAAACGAAAAACTGTTTTTT
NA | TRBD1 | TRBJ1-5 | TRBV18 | CASSSGQGVNQPQHF | TGTGCCAGCTCGTCCGGACAGGGGGTCAATCAGCCCCAGCATTTT
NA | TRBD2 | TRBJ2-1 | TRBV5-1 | CASSLSGGSYNEQFF | TGCGCCAGCAGCTTGTCGGGGGGCTCCTACAATGAGCAGTTCTTC
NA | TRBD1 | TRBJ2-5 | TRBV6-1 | CASSPTGGRETQYF | TGTGCCAGCAGTCCCACAGGGGGCCGGGAGACCCAGTACTTC